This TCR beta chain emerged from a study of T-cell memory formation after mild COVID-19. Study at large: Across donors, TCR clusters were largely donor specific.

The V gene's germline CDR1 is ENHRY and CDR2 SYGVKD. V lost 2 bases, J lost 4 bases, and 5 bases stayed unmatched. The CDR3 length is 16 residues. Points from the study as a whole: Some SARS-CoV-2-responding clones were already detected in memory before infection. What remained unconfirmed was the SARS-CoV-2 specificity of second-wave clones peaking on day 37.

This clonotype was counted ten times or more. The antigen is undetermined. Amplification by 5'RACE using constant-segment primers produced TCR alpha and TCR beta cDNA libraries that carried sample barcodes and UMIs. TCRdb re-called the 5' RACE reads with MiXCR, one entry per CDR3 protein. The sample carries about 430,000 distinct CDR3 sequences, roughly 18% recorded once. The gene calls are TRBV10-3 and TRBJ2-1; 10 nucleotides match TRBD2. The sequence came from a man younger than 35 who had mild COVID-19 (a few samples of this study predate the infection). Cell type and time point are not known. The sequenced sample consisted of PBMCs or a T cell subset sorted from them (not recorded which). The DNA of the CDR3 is TGTGCCATCAGTGAGCCCGAGCGGGGGGGGTACAATGAGCAGTTCTTC. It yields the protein CAISEPERGGYNEQFF.